This T cell receptor (beta chain) comes out of a study of molecular identifiers for immune sequencing clone quantification (dated by TCRdb to the late 2010s). General notes on the study: In a replicate experiment, RNA from approximately 22,000 or 94,000 naive CD8 T cells was split into five aliquots, four of which were sequenced. This methods study used CD8 T cells to benchmark TCR RNA copy counting and molecular-identifier clustering-based TCR repertoire sequencing (MIDCIRS). What the work shows at the level of the full study, not this receptor alone: In CMV-specific effector cells, clones with more than 20 RNA copies contained over 98% of molecules, whereas in naive cells such clones contained under 1% of molecules. When barcode sub-clustering was omitted, TCR diversity was inflated by chimeric consensus sequences, with chimeras reaching as high as 47%. Highly expanded clone sizes could be underestimated if identical TCR molecules share a barcode. Modeling indicated approximately 3.1 TCR RNA copies recovered per cell, compared with about ten by digital PCR, which implies a capture efficiency of approximately 30%. Naive libraries contained spiked-in Jurkat TCR RNA (approximately ten copies' worth), which is not part of the donor repertoire. Spiked-in Jurkat TCR RNA equal to a single cell's worth was reported to be detectable even within 1,100,000 naive CD8 T cells.

As to this clonotype: Its cognate antigen has yet to be identified. No base qualities exist here, and no much larger clone lies one base off it.

Libraries were built with PCR. Sequencer: Illumina HiSeq 4000. Preparation of bulk TCR libraries followed a previously described approach, with the TCR primers listed in Table S5. Total RNA was purified with the Qiagen AllPrep DNA/RNA kit. Before analysis, reads from multiple sequencing runs of the same library were pooled. The published analysis was carried out like this. Reads were retained only if their TCR constant sequence matched exactly, and those retained reads were trimmed to 150 nt and grouped according to their 12-nt molecular barcodes. Reads within each barcode group were sub-clustered using a 15% Levenshtein threshold, and quality-weighted consensus sequences were constructed for each RNA molecule. Non-functional sequences were excluded, and lower-count sequences lying one edit away from another sequence were also excluded. Barcode sub-clusters with fewer than 20% of the maximum read count were removed, based on fitting two negative binomial distributions. TCRdb reanalyzed the raw reads on its own, using fastp at Q25 for trimming and MiXCR for clone calling, and kept in-frame beta chains. For every CDR3 protein sequence, its rows merge into one entry that carries the most common genes and DNA. For this entry, the V and J calls and clone size follow TCRdb and not the study's own pipeline. The sample has about 510,000 distinct CDR3 sequences on record, about a fifth of them singletons. Together, the top ten hold 0.7% to 1% of the sample.

Libraries of naive CD8 T cells were built from 20,000 to 1,000,000 sorted cells, with 10%, 30% or 50% of the purified RNA used. Naive CD8 T cells, defined as CD8+CD4-CCR7+CD45RA+, were FACS-sorted into RLT Plus buffer on a BD FACSAria II. To test detection sensitivity, Jurkat RNA equivalent to more than 8 TCR copies was spiked into samples of roughly 18,000-1,000,000 naive CD8 T cells. Enrichment of CD8 T cells was performed with RosetteSep CD8+ T Cell Enrichment Cocktail and Ficoll-Paque, after which ACK red cell lysis was carried out. The sample consisted of naive CD8+ T cells from blood, with Jurkat cell RNA spiked in. According to the study, the label for this sample's cell subset or site signals: FACS-sorted CD8+CD4-CCR7+CD45RA+ naive T cells. The receptor comes from a human donor in good health. Some libraries in this study had Jurkat cell RNA spiked in.

The CDR3 region has the sequence CASSLVGDNQPQHF. The DNA sequence is TGTGCCAGCAGCTTGGTTGGGGACAATCAGCCCCAGCATTTT. This sequence uses TRBV5-4 and TRBJ1-5, with the D gene too uncertain to name. Deletion took 0 bases off V and 3 bases off J, with a span of 7 bases between the germline ends. CDR1 and CDR2 are drawn from the germline V gene (reference sequence): SGHNT, YYREEE. There are 14 amino acids in the CDR3, from cysteine to phenylalanine inclusive. CDR3 DNA is the only sequence kept; it has 42 bases, read in frame from the first base.